Listed here are 27 T cell receptor beta chains from one sample, sequenced in a study of T cell changes during pregnancy in multiple sclerosis. The table came from immunoSEQ multiplex PCR; TCRdb's copy has only in-frame clones and leaves some out. Among tens of thousands of clones, almost 95% were seen once, and the ten largest hold approximately 2.1%. Sample: peripheral blood, taken before pregnancy. These receptors were obtained from a female donor with multiple sclerosis, enrolled in a pregnancy study.

A note on this clone: Other DNA sequences in this sample translate to the same CDR3. The chain joins TRBV6-5 to TRBJ2-4, with 7 bases matching TRBD1. This CDR3 spans 15 amino acids. The V gene's germline CDR1 is MNHEY and CDR2 SVGAGI. Trimming at V came to 0 bases and at J to 3 bases, leaving 2 bases not matched to a gene. CDR3 sequence reads: CASSYSPGGKNIQYF. The CDR3 nucleotides read TGTGCCAGCAGTTACTCTCCAGGGGGCAAAAACATTCAGTACTTC.

The rearrangement uses TRBV11-2 and TRBJ2-2; D ambiguous. The CDR3 contains 13 residues. Between the trimmed V and J ends, which lost 5 bases and 4 bases, there was a span of 8 bases. Germline V gene lookup returns CDR1 SGHAT and CDR2 FQNNGV. The CDR3 sequence is CASSPSFTGELFF. The DNA of the CDR3 is TGTGCCAGCAGCCCTTCCTTCACCGGGGAGCTGTTTTTT.

CDR3 in DNA: TGTGCCAGCAGCCCGGCTAGCGGGCTGCCGAGCTCCTACAATGAGCAGTTCTTC. Its translation is CASSPASGLPSSYNEQFF. The V and J genes are TRBV28 and TRBJ2-1, with 8 bases fitting TRBD2. V shed 6 bases, J shed 0 bases, and the junction held 13 bases outside the gene matches. The germline gives CDR1 MDHEN, CDR2 SYDVKM. The CDR3 has 18 residues.

The chain is built from TRBV5-6 and TRBJ1-1; D is unclear. The length of the CDR3 is 17 residues. V shed 4 bases and J shed 0 bases, with 19 bases lying between them. Germline V lookup: CDR1 SGHDT, CDR2 YYEEEE. CDR3 loop: CASSLLRNVYMNTEAFF. The CDR3 nucleotides are TGTGCCAGCAGCCTACTCAGGAACGTTTACATGAACACTGAAGCTTTCTTT.

This chain uses TRBV2 with TRBJ1-2, with D hard to call. Germline V gives CDR1 SNHLY, CDR2 FYNNEI. This CDR3 is 12 amino acids long. Between the trimmed V and J ends, which lost 5 bases and 8 bases, there was a span of 12 bases. This chain's CDR3 is CASSMTSLGYTF. In DNA form, the CDR3 reads TGTGCCAGCAGTATGACAAGCCTCGGCTACACCTTC. The variable domain in full, with the rest retrieved from reference TRBV2 and TRBJ1-2, is EPEVTQTPSHQVTQMGQEVILRCVPISNHLYFYWYRQILGQKVEFLVSFYNNEISEKSEIFDDQFSVERPDGSNFTLKIRSTKLEDSAMYFCASSMTSLGYTFGSGTRLTVV.

The rearrangement links TRBV25-1 to TRBJ2-7; D may be TRBD1 (6 bases). CDR1 is MGHDK, CDR2 SYGVNS, per germline. This CDR3 region has 15 residues. V lost 3 bases and J lost 1, with 13 bases in between. For the CDR3, the DNA is TGTGCCAGCAGTGAGGTAGGGACACTTTCCTACGAGCAGTACTTC. Translation gives CASSEVGTLSYEQYF.

The chain uses TRBV5-1 and TRBJ2-1, with a possible D match to TRBD2 (7 bases). The germline gives CDR1 SGHRS, CDR2 YFSETQ. The CDR3 covers 15 residues. V was trimmed by 4 bases and J by 2 bases, leaving 13 bases between them. CDR3 protein: CASSGLGGAYNEQFF. The DNA for the CDR3 is TGCGCCAGCAGCGGGCTAGGGGGGGCCTACAATGAGCAGTTCTTC.

The chain employs TRBV29-1 and TRBJ2-1, with 12 nucleotides matching TRBD2. Trimming took 5 bases from V and 3 from J; bases not matched to a gene: 8. This CDR3 has 16 residues. In germline, CDR1 is SQVTM, CDR2 ANQGSEA. CDR3: CSVQGLAGNFYNEQFF. The CDR3 region has the DNA TGCAGCGTTCAAGGACTAGCGGGAAATTTCTACAATGAGCAGTTCTTC.

In its sample, this clone was seen once. The J gene is TRBJ1-1, the V gene TRBV2; 7 nucleotides agree with TRBD1. The CDR3 is 14 residues long. Germline V gene data show CDR1 as SNHLY and CDR2 as FYNNEI. Trimming removed 5 bases from V and 5 bases from J; junction bases left unmatched: 8. The CDR3, as DNA: TGTGCCAGCAGTCTACGACAGGGTAAGACTGAAGCTTTCTTT. This gives the protein CASSLRQGKTEAFF. The full variable domain, completed using reference TRBV2 and TRBJ1-1, is EPEVTQTPSHQVTQMGQEVILRCVPISNHLYFYWYRQILGQKVEFLVSFYNNEISEKSEIFDDQFSVERPDGSNFTLKIRSTKLEDSAMYFCASSLRQGKTEAFFGQGTRLTVV.

The chain has TRBV5-6 and TRBJ2-3; 10 nucleotides align to TRBD2. The CDR3 has 16 amino acids. Germline CDR1 reads SGHDT; CDR2 reads YYEEEE. Trimming removed 2 bases from V and 2 bases from J; junction bases left unmatched: 5. Written as DNA, the CDR3 is TGTGCCAGCAGCTTCGGGCTAGCGGGAGCCACAGATACGCAGTATTTT. Translating gives CASSFGLAGATDTQYF.

This clone was counted a single time. The chain couples TRBV6-5 to TRBJ1-1, with D maybe TRBD1 (5 bases). V dropped 3 bases and J dropped 10 bases, with 15 bases sitting between them. The germline gives CDR1 MNHEY, CDR2 SVGAGI. This CDR3 is 13 amino acids long. CDR3 coding DNA: TGTGCCAGCAGTTATTACCCGGGGGAGGTAGCTTTCTTT. Its protein product is CASSYYPGEVAFF.

The chain has TRBV15 and TRBJ2-7; 10 bases match TRBD1. Germline lookup yields CDR1 LNHNV and CDR2 YYDKDF (reference sequence). The CDR3 loop spans 15 amino acids. V gave up 1 base and J gave up 5 bases; unmatched junction bases: 5. The CDR3: CATSRGGQGRDEQYF. For the CDR3, the DNA is TGTGCCACCAGCAGAGGGGGACAGGGGAGGGACGAGCAGTACTTC. Together with reference TRBV15 and TRBJ2-7, the CDR3 gives the full variable domain: DAMVIQNPRYQVTQFGKPVTLSCSQTLNHNVMYWYQQKSSQAPKLLFHYYDKDFNNEADTPDNFQSRRPNTSFCFLDIRSPGLGDTAMYLCATSRGGQGRDEQYFGPGTRLTVT.

This clone is a singleton in its sample. The V and J genes are TRBV5-1 and TRBJ2-5; TRBD1 aligns across 8 bases. Germline CDR1 reads SGHRS; CDR2 reads YFSETQ. The CDR3 extends over 14 amino acids. After removal of 4 bases from V and 5 bases from J, the junction contained 7 bases not matched to a gene. The CDR3 coding sequence is TGCGCCAGCAGCCCCGGACAGGGTCGGGAGACCCAGTACTTC. It encodes CASSPGQGRETQYF.

The genes are TRBV4-1 and TRBJ1-3, with D possibly being TRBD1 (5 bases). The ends were cut back, 2 bases at V and 0 bases at J, with 11 bases in the middle. The germline CDR1 and CDR2 sequences are MGHRA and YSYEKL. The CDR3 totals 16 residues. CDR3: CASSQPTGSSGNTIYF. The CDR3 bases are TGCGCCAGCAGCCAACCTACAGGTAGCTCTGGAAACACCATATATTTT.

The chain couples TRBV6-6 to TRBJ2-3; 8 nucleotides agree with TRBD2. Germline CDR1 reads MNHNY; CDR2 reads SVGAGI (reference sequence). With V trimmed by 6 bases and J by 2 bases, 10 bases remained unmatched. This CDR3 has 16 amino acids. The CDR3 region has the DNA TGTGCCAGCAGCTCCAGAGCGGGAGTGATCACAGATACGCAGTATTTT. It specifies CASSSRAGVITDTQYF.

This clone was counted once. The chain has TRBV29-1 and TRBJ2-2; 10 bases align to TRBD2. Germline V CDR1 and CDR2: SQVTM, ANQGSEA. The length of the CDR3 is 16 residues. After removal of 1 base from V and 8 bases from J, the junction contained 10 bases not matched to a gene. CDR3 bases: TGCAGCGTTGAAGGTTCAGCTAGCGGGAGCTATGGGGAGCTGTTTTTT. Encoded protein: CSVEGSASGSYGELFF.

This chain connects TRBV18 to TRBJ2-5, with D possibly matching TRBD1 (6 bases). Germline V gene lookup returns CDR1 KGHSH and CDR2 LQKENI. This CDR3 has 14 amino acids. The V and J ends lost 4 bases and 5 bases respectively, with 14 bases between them. In nucleotides, the CDR3 is TGTGCCAGCTCACGATCTGGGGGCGAGGAGACCCAGTACTTC. Translating gives CASSRSGGEETQYF.

The J gene is TRBJ1-2, the V gene TRBV28; the D gene is possibly TRBD1 (5 bases). Germline loops: CDR1 MDHEN, CDR2 SYDVKM. Between the trimmed V and J ends, which lost 3 bases and 7 bases, there was a span of 12 bases. The CDR3 has 13 residues. Here the CDR3 reads CASSFKGFSGYTF. DNA of the CDR3: TGTGCCAGCAGTTTCAAGGGGTTCTCTGGCTACACCTTC.

This chain uses TRBV6-4 with TRBJ2-1; 11 positions match TRBD2. The CDR3 has 14 residues. Germline CDR1 MRHNA, CDR2 SNTAGT. Trimming cost V 10 bases and J 4 bases; bases outside gene matches: 6. CDR3 residues: CANPGTSGYNEQFF. CDR3 coding DNA: TGTGCCAACCCCGGGACTAGCGGATACAATGAGCAGTTCTTC.

This chain uses TRBV4-1 with TRBJ2-7, with 7 bases fitting TRBD1. From germline, CDR1 is MGHRA and CDR2 YSYEKL. J lost 5 bases, V lost 1 base, and 5 bases had no gene match. This CDR3 spans 14 amino acids. The CDR3 is CASSQGGGSNEQYF. CDR3 sequence (DNA): TGCGCCAGCAGCCAAGGAGGGGGCAGTAACGAGCAGTACTTC.

The chain has TRBV5-4 and TRBJ2-2; D might be TRBD1 (5 bases). V shed 4 bases and J shed 5 bases, with 15 bases lying between them. This CDR3 comprises 15 residues. The germline V gene encodes CDR1 SGHNT and CDR2 YYREEE (reference sequence). The CDR3 DNA is TGTGCCAGCAGCCTTGTTGGGGCCGAGACCGGGGAGCTGTTTTTT. This translates into CASSLVGAETGELFF.

This clone was detected once. The V gene is TRBV27, the J gene TRBJ1-4; 8 bases are shared with TRBD1. V trimming: 2 bases; J trimming: 11 bases; junction bases outside the gene matches: 7. Germline CDR1 and CDR2: MNHEY and SMNVEV (reference sequence). CDR3 size: 14 residues. The CDR3 here is CASSLQGAMGKLFF. The CDR3 coding sequence is TGTGCCAGCAGTTTACAGGGGGCAATGGGTAAACTGTTTTTT. The full variable domain, completed using reference TRBV27 and TRBJ1-4, is EAQVTQNPRYLITVTGKKLTVTCSQNMNHEYMSWYRQDPGLGLRQIYYSMNVEVTDKGDVPEGYKVSRKEKRNFPLILESPSPNQTSLYFCASSLQGAMGKLFFGSGTQLSVL.

The chain uses TRBV4-1 and TRBJ2-7; the match to TRBD2 covers 10 bases. This CDR3 comprises 18 residues. V lost 0 bases, J lost 0 bases, and 8 bases stayed unmatched. The germline gives CDR1 MGHRA, CDR2 YSYEKL. CDR3 nucleotides: TGCGCCAGCAGCCAAGATTATACTAGCGGGATTGCCTCCTACGAGCAGTACTTC. This gives the protein CASSQDYTSGIASYEQYF.

This clone showed up just once. The V call is TRBV19, the J call TRBJ1-5, with a tentative D call TRBD1 (6 bases). V was shortened by 5 bases and J by 1 base, with 12 bases between the two germline ends. The CDR3 is 15 amino acids. The V gene's germline CDR1 is LNHDA and CDR2 SQIVND (reference sequence). CDR3 sequence: CASSLRQASNQPQHF. CDR3 coding DNA: TGTGCCAGTAGTCTTCGACAGGCAAGCAATCAGCCCCAGCATTTT.

The chain links TRBV6-5 to TRBJ2-1; 8 bases map to TRBD2. The CDR3 loop spans 15 amino acids. The germline gives CDR1 MNHEY, CDR2 SVGAGI. The ends lost 7 bases at V and 5 bases at J; junction bases unmatched: 10. The CDR3 reads CASKVGAGAHNEQFF. CDR3 in DNA: TGTGCCAGCAAAGTGGGAGCGGGAGCGCACAATGAGCAGTTCTTC.

This clone came up once. The chain couples TRBV5-1 to TRBJ1-3; D not certain. The CDR3 length is 16 residues. From germline, CDR1 is SGHRS and CDR2 YFSETQ. Trimming took 0 bases from V and 0 from J, leaving 10 bases between them. Here the CDR3 reads CASSLGESLSGNTIYF. For the CDR3, the DNA is TGCGCCAGCAGCTTGGGGGAGAGCCTCTCTGGAAACACCATATATTTT. Complete variable domain (other parts from reference TRBV5-1 and TRBJ1-3): KAGVTQTPRYLIKTRGQQVTLSCSPISGHRSVSWYQQTPGQGLQFLFEYFSETQRNKGNFPGRFSGRQFSNSRSEMNVSTLELGDSALYLCASSLGESLSGNTIYFGEGSWLTVV.

CDR3 loop: CASSLGLAESTDTQYF. CDR3 nucleotides: TGTGCCAGCAGCCTCGGACTAGCGGAAAGCACAGATACGCAGTATTTT. The chain couples TRBV7-9 to TRBJ2-3, with 10 positions matching TRBD2. Germline assignment: CDR1 SEHNR and CDR2 FQNEAQ (reference sequence). The CDR3 runs 16 residues. Trimming removed 5 bases from V and 0 bases from J; junction bases left unmatched: 5.